The T cell receptor beta chain under discussion was sequenced for a study of beta chain features in type 1 diabetes. The table lists this clone with a few counts. The CDR3 has 17 amino acids. Germline values: CDR1 SNHLY, CDR2 FYNNEI. Trimming shortened V by 2 bases and J by 0 bases, and 16 bases separated the two germline ends. Of the isolated RNA, all was reverse transcribed, and so the sequenced material was expressed TCRB transcripts. The protocol was immunoSEQ multiplex PCR, while the TCRdb copy is restricted to in-frame clones and leaves out a portion. The data contain around 500,000 clones, over 9.5% of them singletons. Via the markers CD45RO/CCR7/CD25/CD127/CD95/CD27, stem cell-like memory, regulatory, central memory and naive CD4+ cells were sorted.

V usage is TRBV2 and J usage is TRBJ1-1, with a weak D call TRBD1 (5 bases). The clonotype was recovered from a woman younger than 30 in good health. Sequenced: naive CD4+ T cells from blood. The CDR3 sequence: CASSEQPVGTVNTEAFF. The CDR3 DNA follows: TGTGCCAGCAGTGAACAACCGGTCGGGACGGTGAACACTGAAGCTTTCTTT.